Listed below are T cell receptor beta chains from one sample, sequenced in a study of identical twins. TCRdb passed the 5' RACE reads through MiXCR, listing each CDR3 protein once. The repertoire has around 480,000 distinct CDR3 sequences, over 11% of them found once; the top ten carry approximately 1%. The sample was also linked to a second study, of yellow fever vaccine responses in identical twins.

The sample consisted of CD4+ T cells sorted from blood. The receptors originated from a woman aged 18-29 years in good health. The CDR3 runs from the conserved cysteine through the conserved F or W. The order of the fields is D gene, clone size, J gene, V gene, CDR3 protein, CDR3 DNA. The D gene is left open where the match is weak. Some rows mark clone size as missing; the rest say once, few, many or name a class of expanded clone.

D gene: TRBD2; clone size: NA; J gene: TRBJ2-2; V gene: TRBV4-3; CDR3 protein: CASSQDPSGSTGELFF; CDR3 DNA: TGCGCCAGCAGCCAAGACCCTAGCGGGAGCACCGGGGAGCTGTTTTTT
D gene: NA; clone size: NA; J gene: TRBJ1-1; V gene: TRBV9; CDR3 protein: CASSVGLQGRGDTEAFF; CDR3 DNA: TGTGCCAGCAGCGTAGGTCTACAGGGTAGGGGCGACACTGAAGCTTTCTTT
D gene: NA; clone size: few; J gene: TRBJ2-7; V gene: TRBV10-3; CDR3 protein: CATRGAGGTYEQYF; CDR3 DNA: TGTGCCACCCGGGGGGCAGGGGGCACCTACGAGCAGTACTTC
D gene: TRBD2; clone size: few; J gene: TRBJ2-2; V gene: TRBV10-3; CDR3 protein: CAISESGGSGTGELFF; CDR3 DNA: TGTGCCATCAGTGAGTCCGGGGGGTCCGGAACCGGGGAGCTGTTTTTT
D gene: TRBD1; clone size: NA; J gene: TRBJ1-4; V gene: TRBV27; CDR3 protein: CASRDREGGEKLFF; CDR3 DNA: TGTGCCAGCAGGGACAGGGAGGGAGGTGAAAAACTGTTTTTT
D gene: TRBD1; clone size: few; J gene: TRBJ1-1; V gene: TRBV7-6; CDR3 protein: CASSLRGPRGDTEAFF; CDR3 DNA: TGTGCCAGCAGCTTACGGGGGCCCAGGGGGGACACTGAAGCTTTCTTT
D gene: NA; clone size: many; J gene: TRBJ2-3; V gene: TRBV5-6; CDR3 protein: CASSLGRATDTQYF; CDR3 DNA: TGTGCCAGCAGCTTGGGGAGGGCGACAGATACGCAGTATTTT
D gene: NA; clone size: few; J gene: TRBJ2-7; V gene: TRBV5-1; CDR3 protein: CASSSGGRNSYEQYF; CDR3 DNA: TGCGCCAGCAGCTCCGGAGGGCGGAACTCCTACGAGCAGTACTTC
D gene: NA; clone size: NA; J gene: TRBJ2-5; V gene: TRBV11-2; CDR3 protein: CASTYGVQETQYF; CDR3 DNA: TGTGCCAGCACCTACGGGGTCCAAGAGACCCAGTACTTC
D gene: NA; clone size: NA; J gene: TRBJ1-6; V gene: TRBV9; CDR3 protein: CASSEDPGMSPLHF; CDR3 DNA: TGTGCCAGCAGCGAGGACCCCGGGATGTCACCCCTCCACTTT
D gene: NA; clone size: NA; J gene: TRBJ2-1; V gene: TRBV7-9; CDR3 protein: CASSQTINEQFF; CDR3 DNA: TGTGCCAGCAGCCAAACCATCAATGAGCAGTTCTTC
D gene: NA; clone size: NA; J gene: TRBJ2-7; V gene: TRBV29-1; CDR3 protein: CSVGISPHEQYF; CDR3 DNA: TGCAGCGTTGGGATTTCCCCCCACGAGCAGTACTTC
D gene: NA; clone size: many; J gene: TRBJ2-1; V gene: TRBV20-1; CDR3 protein: CSASASSYNEQFF; CDR3 DNA: TGCAGTGCTAGCGCGTCCTCCTACAATGAGCAGTTCTTC
D gene: TRBD2; clone size: NA; J gene: TRBJ2-3; V gene: TRBV7-2; CDR3 protein: CASSYLAGGPGDTQYF; CDR3 DNA: TGTGCCAGCAGTTATCTAGCGGGAGGGCCGGGGGATACGCAGTATTTT
D gene: TRBD2; clone size: few; J gene: TRBJ2-1; V gene: TRBV25-1; CDR3 protein: CASSEFAGLANEQFF; CDR3 DNA: TGTGCCAGCAGTGAATTCGCCGGACTAGCTAATGAGCAGTTCTTC
D gene: NA; clone size: many; J gene: TRBJ2-2; V gene: TRBV29-1; CDR3 protein: CSVGSQSNTGELFF; CDR3 DNA: TGCAGCGTTGGGTCACAGTCAAACACCGGGGAGCTGTTTTTT
D gene: TRBD1; clone size: few; J gene: TRBJ2-1; V gene: TRBV2; CDR3 protein: CASIRIRGPSSYNEQFF; CDR3 DNA: TGTGCCAGCATCCGGATCAGGGGGCCCAGCTCCTACAATGAGCAGTTCTTC
D gene: NA; clone size: NA; J gene: TRBJ2-1; V gene: TRBV6-5; CDR3 protein: CASSFPPGTLNEQFF; CDR3 DNA: TGTGCCAGCAGTTTCCCCCCCGGGACGCTCAATGAGCAGTTCTTC
D gene: TRBD1; clone size: many; J gene: TRBJ1-6; V gene: TRBV5-1; CDR3 protein: CASSLEQGNSPLHF; CDR3 DNA: TGCGCCAGCAGCTTGGAACAGGGGAATTCACCCCTCCACTTT
D gene: TRBD1; clone size: few; J gene: TRBJ2-1; V gene: TRBV12-3/TRBV12-4; CDR3 protein: CASSPQDRRNEQFF; CDR3 DNA: TGTGCCAGCAGCCCCCAGGACAGGCGCAATGAGCAGTTCTTC
D gene: TRBD2; clone size: NA; J gene: TRBJ2-1; V gene: TRBV12-3/TRBV12-4; CDR3 protein: CASRSSGGRAASDEQFF; CDR3 DNA: TGTGCCAGCAGGTCTTCTGGCGGGAGGGCCGCGAGTGATGAGCAGTTCTTC
D gene: NA; clone size: NA; J gene: TRBJ2-7; V gene: TRBV12-3/TRBV12-4; CDR3 protein: CASTPTGARHEQYF; CDR3 DNA: TGTGCCAGCACGCCAACCGGGGCTAGGCACGAGCAGTACTTC
D gene: TRBD2; clone size: NA; J gene: TRBJ2-1; V gene: TRBV7-2; CDR3 protein: CASSLVASGSSYNEQFF; CDR3 DNA: TGTGCCAGCAGCTTAGTAGCTAGCGGGAGCTCCTACAATGAGCAGTTCTTC
D gene: NA; clone size: many; J gene: TRBJ1-5; V gene: TRBV10-3; CDR3 protein: CAIRGFNQPQHF; CDR3 DNA: TGTGCCATCAGGGGGTTCAATCAGCCCCAGCATTTT
D gene: NA; clone size: NA; J gene: TRBJ1-1; V gene: TRBV11-2; CDR3 protein: CASSLDLTPVAEAFF; CDR3 DNA: TGTGCCAGCAGCTTAGATCTGACCCCGGTGGCTGAAGCTTTCTTT